A single sample gave rise to the 11 T cell receptor beta chains below, sequenced in a study of a mutant IDH1 vaccine in newly diagnosed glioma. Profiling relied on immunoSEQ multiplex PCR, and the TCRdb table lists in-frame clones only, not all of them. The sample includes roughly 43,000 clones, around four fifths of them seen just once. No antigens are known for them. Time point described: week 23, last vaccination. One vaccine dose held 300 ug of mutant IDH1 20-mer peptide and came with topical imiquimod. Here the sequenced sample was PBMCs, taken from a glioma patient whose treatment included an IDH1 peptide vaccine. The receptors come from a man in his forties or fifties with glioma.

J is TRBJ2-5 and V is TRBV5-1; D unresolved. The CDR3 is made up of 13 amino acids. Germline V lookup: CDR1 SGHRS, CDR2 YFSETQ. Trimming removed 3 bases from V and 3 bases from J, with 9 bases in between. The CDR3 DNA sequence: TGCGCCAGCAGCTGGGGTAGGGAAGAGACCCAGTACTTC. Encoded protein: CASSWGREETQYF.

V and J are TRBV5-1 and TRBJ2-2; D gene ambiguous. This CDR3 region has 14 residues. Germline V gene data show CDR1 as SGHRS and CDR2 as YFSETQ. V was pared by 5 bases and J by 0 bases, with 8 bases between. The CDR3 DNA reads as TGCGCCAGCAGGATAGAGCCGAACACCGGGGAGCTGTTTTTT. Translating it yields CASRIEPNTGELFF.

The genes are TRBV5-4 and TRBJ2-3; TRBD2 matches at 8 bases. Trimming took 6 bases from V and 0 from J; bases not matched to a gene: 6. CDR3 length: 15 residues. Per germline, CDR1 SGHNT and CDR2 YYREEE (reference sequence). The CDR3 coding sequence is TGTGCCAGCACCCTAACGGGGGGGAGCACAGATACGCAGTATTTT. This encodes CASTLTGGSTDTQYF.

CDR3 in amino acids: CASSFQGNQPQHF. The CDR3, as DNA: TGTGCCAGCAGTTTCCAGGGAAATCAGCCCCAGCATTTT. The chain recombines TRBV6-5 with TRBJ1-5; a possible D gene is TRBD1 (5 bases). Trimming took 4 bases from V and 4 from J, leaving 8 bases between them. This CDR3 is 13 amino acids long. From germline, CDR1 is MNHEY and CDR2 SVGAGI.

The chain links TRBV29-1 to TRBJ2-5, with 8 nucleotides matching TRBD2. The CDR3 extends over 14 amino acids. With V trimmed by 6 bases and J by 1 base, 7 bases remained unmatched. Germline lookup yields CDR1 SQVTM and CDR2 ANQGSEA. For the CDR3, the DNA is TGCAGCGTGGACCGTACTAGCGGCCAAGAGACCCAGTACTTC. Residues: CSVDRTSGQETQYF.

The rearrangement links TRBV7-2 to TRBJ1-3, with 7 bases fitting TRBD1. Germline CDR1 and CDR2: SGHTA and FQGNSA. This CDR3 comprises 15 residues. V lost 3 bases, J lost 2 bases, and 4 bases stayed unmatched. The CDR3 sequence: CASSFDRVTGNTIYF. The DNA for the CDR3 is TGTGCCAGCAGCTTTGACAGGGTGACTGGAAACACCATATATTTT. Complete variable domain (other parts from reference TRBV7-2 and TRBJ1-3): GAGVSQSPSNKVTEKGKDVELRCDPISGHTALYWYRQSLGQGLEFLIYFQGNSAPDKSGLPSDRFSAERTGGSVSTLTIQRTQQEDSAVYLCASSFDRVTGNTIYFGEGSWLTVV.

CDR3: CASSPVRGRGNTEAFF. CDR3 sequence (DNA): TGTGCCAGCTCACCCGTAAGGGGGAGGGGGAACACTGAAGCTTTCTTT. V usage is TRBV18 and J usage is TRBJ1-1, with a weak D call TRBD1 (6 bases). From germline, CDR1 is KGHSH and CDR2 LQKENI. V was clipped by 3 bases and J by 1 base, with 15 bases between them. The CDR3 covers 16 residues.

The chain carries TRBV7-2 and TRBJ2-5; TRBD2 might be the D (6 bases). Trimming cost V 3 bases and J 1 base, with 12 bases left between them. The CDR3 consists of 15 residues. Germline CDR1 reads SGHTA; CDR2 reads FQGNSA. The CDR3 is CASSFFPGGQETQYF. CDR3 in DNA: TGTGCCAGCAGCTTTTTCCCCGGGGGCCAAGAGACCCAGTACTTC.

This clone was observed a handful of times. The V gene is TRBV15, the J gene TRBJ1-1; D is unresolved. Per the germline V gene, CDR1 is LNHNV and CDR2 is YYDKDF (reference sequence). CDR3 length: 16 amino acids. Trimming removed 5 bases at V and 2 bases at J, with 18 bases between. The CDR3 nucleotides read TGTGCCACCAGCTCGGACCTAAAGGGTGGCAACACTGAAGCTTTCTTT. Its protein product is CATSSDLKGGNTEAFF.

DNA of the CDR3: TGTGCCAGTAGTCCGAGTAGCTATGGCTACACCTTC. The encoded protein is CASSPSSYGYTF. The chain joins TRBV19 to TRBJ1-2; the D is unclear. Trimming took off 5 bases at V and 4 bases at J, with 8 bases between the two ends. Germline lookup yields CDR1 LNHDA and CDR2 SQIVND (reference sequence). The CDR3 consists of 12 residues.

A single count supports this clone. The chain carries TRBV10-3 and TRBJ2-7; D may correspond to TRBD1 or TRBD2 (5 bases each). Germline lookup yields CDR1 ENHRY and CDR2 SYGVKD. The CDR3 extends over 13 amino acids. The V end was cut by 10 bases, the J end by 1 base, with 14 bases between. CDR3 amino acids: CATREQVSYEQYF. As DNA, the CDR3 is TGTGCCACGAGGGAACAGGTTTCCTACGAGCAGTACTTC.